This T cell receptor (beta chain) originates from a study of beta chain features in type 1 diabetes. General observations from the study: The analysis here could not establish whether HLA type shapes TCRB rearrangement. A pattern of fewer insertions and more deletions at VDJ junctions was seen in type 1 diabetes patients.

This clone was observed a handful of times. Antigen: not known. Expressed TCRB transcripts were sequenced, since all the RNA that had been isolated was reverse transcribed. The data were produced by immunoSEQ multiplex PCR, yet TCRdb's version contains in-frame clones alone and is incomplete. Of approximately 340,000 clones listed, roughly 16% were seen once; the top ten hold more than 0.015%. CDR3 length: 13 amino acids. Germline V gene lookup returns CDR1 LNHDA and CDR2 SQIVND (reference sequence). The V and J ends lost 7 bases and 7 bases respectively, with 14 bases between them. The sequence was obtained from a woman aged 18 to 35 in good health. What was sequenced was naive CD4+ T cells from blood. This chain uses TRBV19 with TRBJ1-5; TRBD1 is a possible D gene (6 bases). The DNA for the CDR3 is TGTGCCAGTACCTTACAGGGTGGACAGCCCCAGCATTTT. It encodes CASTLQGGQPQHF.